This T cell receptor (beta chain) was retrieved from a study of blood T cell repertoires in COVID-19. On the study more broadly: Specimens from acute and convalescent COVID-19 originated in the United States, Italy and Spain. PBMCs, B-cell-depleted T cells, or T cells were the source of the cDNA or gDNA that made up the material.

Authors' processing steps: Reference gene primer amplification in the assay estimated nucleated cell counts. The data were produced by immunoSEQ multiplex PCR, yet TCRdb's version contains in-frame clones alone and is incomplete. The V and J calls and clone size are taken from that table; D and trimming were inferred from the DNA. The data show about 190,000 clones, 65% to 85% seen once. The CDR3 length is 18 residues. From germline, CDR1 is KGHDR and CDR2 SFDVKD. With V trimmed by 5 bases and J by 3 bases, 11 bases remained unmatched. The sample comprised peripheral blood. The chain couples TRBV24-1 to TRBJ2-1; TRBD1 matches 11 bases. This TCR came from a man aged 50-60 years with active or convalescent COVID-19. In DNA form, the CDR3 reads TGTGCCACCAGTGGAGGACAGGGGGCTAGCGGGTTCTACAATGAGCAGTTCTTC. Its translation is CATSGGQGASGFYNEQFF.